The sample holds many counts of the clone carrying this T cell receptor beta chain. Its antigen is as yet unknown. This specimen belongs to a study of neurological immune-mediated disorders. The CDR3 has 19 residues. Trimming removed 0 bases from V and 1 base from J, with 21 bases in between. Germline V gives CDR1 MNHEY, CDR2 SVGAGI. From the 5' RACE reads, TCRdb called clonotypes with MiXCR, one entry per CDR3 protein. The repertoire holds about 88,000 distinct CDR3 sequences, with roughly 3.5% as singletons. Broader study findings: None of the CDR3 amino acid sequences found in expanded clones was shared across subjects. This suggests that the TCR-beta repertoires were private in all groups. Grouping of repertoires by phylogeny put those of 18 of 34 multiple sclerosis patients into a single related-CDR3 cluster, a possible signature.

The rearrangement joins TRBV6-5 to TRBJ1-1, with D possibly TRBD1 on 5 matching bases. The clonotype comes from a woman aged 18-30 years with multiple sclerosis. Input material: PBMCs. CDR3 in DNA: TGTGCCAGCAGTTACTCGTTTGAGGGCGGGGGGTCCCGGAACACTGAAGCTTTCTTT. Its translation is CASSYSFEGGGSRNTEAFF.